This entry lists 15 T cell receptor beta chains sequenced from one sample in a study of radiation and T cells in renal cell carcinoma. As for treatment: treatment-naive control, cytoreductive nephrectomy. Assay: immunoSEQ multiplex PCR; the TCRdb copy retains only in-frame clones and omits some. Of approximately 25,000 clones in the sample, approximately 54% are singletons; the top ten hold roughly 21%. The material was tumor tissue, obtained from a patient whose treatment was nephrectomy without radiotherapy. The receptors here all came from a human donor with renal cell carcinoma.

This clone has just a few counts. The chain is built from TRBV2 and TRBJ1-2, with unresolved D. The CDR3 is made up of 12 amino acids. Trimming shortened V by 7 bases and J by 4 bases, and 10 bases separated the two germline ends. Germline V lookup: CDR1 SNHLY, CDR2 FYNNEI. Written as DNA, the CDR3 is TGTGCCAGCAACAGTGAGGGCTATGGCTACACCTTC. Translated: CASNSEGYGYTF.

The V call is TRBV9, the J call TRBJ2-7; D possibly matches TRBD1 or TRBD2 (5 bases each). The CDR3 is made up of 14 amino acids. CDR1 SGDLS and CDR2 YYNGEE come from the germline V gene. With 3 bases removed from V and 2 bases from J, the gap between germline ends came to 12 bases. CDR3 amino acids: CASSGRDGTYEQYF. The CDR3 coding sequence is TGTGCCAGCAGCGGCCGGGACGGCACCTACGAGCAGTACTTC.

This chain uses TRBV6-1 with TRBJ1-2; no reliable D call. The CDR3 length is 13 residues. V was clipped by 6 bases and J by 3 bases, with 11 bases between them. Germline CDR1 and CDR2: MNHNS and SASEGT. CDR3 protein: CASRLTWDYGYTF. The CDR3 nucleotides are TGTGCCAGCAGATTGACCTGGGACTATGGCTACACCTTC.

There are a few counts of this clone. CDR3 protein: CASSLAGTLSGNTIYF. Written as DNA, the CDR3 is TGCGCCAGCAGCTTGGCTGGGACACTCTCTGGAAACACCATATATTTT. The genes are TRBV5-1 and TRBJ1-3; weak D call: TRBD1 (6 bases). Trimming stripped 0 bases from V and 0 bases from J, with 10 bases between. CDR1 SGHRS and CDR2 YFSETQ come from the germline V gene. The CDR3 contains 16 residues.

By its share, this clone is medium-sized. The chain has TRBV5-1 and TRBJ2-3; TRBD1 might be the D (5 bases). The CDR3 is 15 amino acids. Germline V lookup: CDR1 SGHRS, CDR2 YFSETQ. Trimming left V 0 bases short and J 2 bases short, with 10 bases between. The CDR3 protein is CASSLDRSTTDTQYF. DNA for the CDR3: TGCGCCAGCAGCTTGGACAGGAGCACCACAGATACGCAGTATTTT.

The V and J genes are TRBV6-6 and TRBJ1-1, with D perhaps TRBD1 (6 bases). V gave up 7 bases and J gave up 1 base, with 13 bases separating them. Germline CDR1 reads MNHNY; CDR2 reads SVGAGI (reference sequence). The CDR3 has 14 amino acids. The CDR3 spells CASKRGRENTEAFF. CDR3 DNA sequence: TGTGCCAGCAAACGGGGGCGGGAGAACACTGAAGCTTTCTTT.

This clone appeared a few times. The rearrangement uses TRBV4-2 and TRBJ1-2; a possible D gene is TRBD1 (5 bases). This CDR3 is built from 14 residues. With 0 bases removed from V and 4 bases from J, the gap between germline ends came to 9 bases. Germline values: CDR1 LGHNA, CDR2 YNFKEQ. The CDR3 loop reads CASSQDRDFYGYTF. CDR3 sequence (DNA): TGTGCCAGCAGCCAAGATCGGGACTTCTATGGCTACACCTTC.

By sample share, this clone is medium-sized (0.01 to 0.1%). The chain joins TRBV4-2 to TRBJ2-2; 12 bases agree with TRBD2. Germline trimming cut 4 bases from V and 7 bases from J; bases unmatched to any gene: 10. CDR3 size: 17 residues. The V gene's germline CDR1 is LGHNA and CDR2 YNFKEQ. The CDR3 sequence is CASSPLPTSGGGGELFF. CDR3 DNA sequence: TGTGCCAGCAGCCCTCTCCCGACTAGCGGGGGTGGCGGGGAGCTGTTTTTT.

The J gene is TRBJ2-3, the V gene TRBV10-3; TRBD2 agrees at 7 bases. The J segment lost 3 bases and the V segment lost 11 bases, leaving 5 bases of the junction unmatched. CDR3 length: 12 amino acids. From germline, CDR1 is ENHRY and CDR2 SYGVKD. The CDR3 DNA reads as TGTGCCTCCGGGACTACAACAGATACGCAGTATTTT. Residues: CASGTTTDTQYF.

This sequence joins TRBV19 and TRBJ2-4, with D unclear. CDR1 is LNHDA and CDR2 is SQIVND in the germline V gene (reference sequence). There are 15 residues in the CDR3. The V end lost 1 base, the J end lost 7 bases, and 14 bases lay between the germline ends. The CDR3 sequence is CASSIGGRRLNIQYF. The DNA of the CDR3 is TGTGCCAGTAGTATAGGTGGCCGAAGATTGAACATTCAGTACTTC.

Here the CDR3 reads CASSRYRDRGSSANTGELFF. The CDR3 DNA reads TGCGCCAGCAGCCGGTACCGGGACAGGGGGTCCTCGGCGAACACCGGGGAGCTGTTTTTT. This chain connects TRBV5-1 to TRBJ2-2; the match to TRBD1 covers 11 bases. Germline CDR1 is SGHRS and CDR2 is YFSETQ. This CDR3 is built from 20 residues. The J segment lost 0 bases and the V segment lost 4 bases, leaving 14 bases of the junction unmatched. The full variable domain, completed using reference TRBV5-1 and TRBJ2-2, is KAGVTQTPRYLIKTRGQQVTLSCSPISGHRSVSWYQQTPGQGLQFLFEYFSETQRNKGNFPGRFSGRQFSNSRSEMNVSTLELGDSALYLCASSRYRDRGSSANTGELFFGEGSRLTVL.

There are a few counts of this clone. The CDR3 spells CASSLTGSGELFF. The CDR3, as DNA: TGTGCCAGCAGTTTGACAGGATCCGGGGAGCTGTTTTTT. The genes are TRBV6-5 and TRBJ2-2; D is perhaps TRBD1 (6 bases). The CDR3 contains 13 residues. Trimming pared 4 bases from V and 6 bases from J, leaving 9 bases between. Germline loops: CDR1 MNHEY, CDR2 SVGAGI.

The chain has TRBV5-1 and TRBJ1-1; possibly TRBD1 for D (5 bases). The CDR3 totals 17 residues. The V gene's germline CDR1 is SGHRS and CDR2 YFSETQ. V was cut by 1 base and J by 1 base, with 17 bases left in between. The CDR3, as DNA: TGCGCCAGCAGCTTGTGGGGGGTCGCCGGCCCGAACACTGAAGCTTTCTTT. Amino acid sequence: CASSLWGVAGPNTEAFF.

In its sample, this clone was seen many times. This chain connects TRBV18 to TRBJ1-1; no definite D call. CDR3 length equals 13 residues. Germline V lookup: CDR1 KGHSH, CDR2 LQKENI. With 2 bases removed from V and 4 bases from J, the gap between germline ends came to 8 bases. CDR3 DNA sequence: TGTGCCAGCTCACCATTTGAGGGCACTGAAGCTTTCTTT. Its protein product is CASSPFEGTEAFF.

This chain joins TRBV21-1 and TRBJ1-5; no DNA check was done on the table's D call, TRBD1. TRBV21-1 is a recognized pseudogene. This CDR3 region has 13 residues. The CDR3 here is CARGWDERTPQHF. The CDR3 DNA reads as TGTGCCAGAGGGTGGGATGAAAGGACACCCCAGCATTTT.